One sample yielded the 20 T cell receptor beta chains listed below, sequenced in a study of cytomegalovirus exposure and HLA in healthy donors. The PCR was carried out with 60 Vbeta primers and 13 Jbeta primers. Sequencing was performed with immunoSEQ multiplex PCR; in TCRdb, only in-frame clones are kept and a portion is missing. Here the sample spans some 130,000 clones, around 82% being singletons. What was sequenced was PBMCs. These receptors all stem from a man between 45 and 60 years old in good health and CMV-seronegative.

The rearrangement links TRBV15 to TRBJ2-1, with D perhaps matching TRBD1 (6 bases). CDR3 length: 16 amino acids. Trimming stripped 0 bases from V and 8 bases from J, with 17 bases between. Germline V gene lookup returns CDR1 LNHNV and CDR2 YYDKDF (reference sequence). The DNA for the CDR3 is TGTGCCACCAGCAGAGACAGGGGCAGTATTTGGGATGAGCAGTTCTTC. Encoded protein: CATSRDRGSIWDEQFF.

The chain couples TRBV2 to TRBJ2-5; unclear D gene. From germline, CDR1 is SNHLY and CDR2 FYNNEI. The CDR3 is 11 residues long. Trimming left V 6 bases short and J 5 bases short, with 7 bases between. In nucleotides, the CDR3 is TGTGCCAGCAGCCTAGAGGAGACCCAGTACTTC. This gives the protein CASSLEETQYF.

This chain connects TRBV2 to TRBJ1-2; D not resolved. CDR3 size: 13 residues. The V and J ends lost 4 bases and 4 bases respectively, with 10 bases between them. Germline V gene sequence: CDR1 SNHLY, CDR2 FYNNEI. The CDR3, as DNA: TGTGCCAGCAGTGCTGTTCCCTTCTATGGCTACACCTTC. Its protein product is CASSAVPFYGYTF. The full variable domain, its missing parts supplied by reference TRBV2 and TRBJ1-2, is EPEVTQTPSHQVTQMGQEVILRCVPISNHLYFYWYRQILGQKVEFLVSFYNNEISEKSEIFDDQFSVERPDGSNFTLKIRSTKLEDSAMYFCASSAVPFYGYTFGSGTRLTVV.

The chain recombines TRBV15 with TRBJ1-2, with D unclear. Looked up from germline, CDR1 is LNHNV and CDR2 is YYDKDF (reference sequence). The CDR3 length is 13 residues. The ends were cut back, 4 bases at V and 7 bases at J, with 13 bases in the middle. CDR3 in DNA: TGTGCCACCAGCACTCCGGACGGAGGTGGCTACACCTTC. The encoded protein is CATSTPDGGGYTF.

This clone was recorded a few times. This chain connects TRBV6-5 to TRBJ1-1; maybe TRBD1 (6 bases). With 8 bases removed from V and 3 bases from J, the gap between germline ends came to 13 bases. The CDR3 has 13 amino acids. CDR1 is MNHEY and CDR2 is SVGAGI in the germline V gene. Here the CDR3 reads CASGGQFDTEAFF. Written as DNA, the CDR3 is TGTGCCAGCGGAGGACAGTTTGACACTGAAGCTTTCTTT.

The V call is TRBV9, the J call TRBJ2-1; 11 bases agree with TRBD2. J lost 2 bases, V lost 0 bases, and 7 bases had no gene match. CDR1 and CDR2 from the germline V gene are SGDLS and YYNGEE. The CDR3 runs to 18 residues. In DNA, the CDR3 is TGTGCCAGCAGCGTAGACAGAGGACTAGCGGGTGCCTACAATGAGCAGTTCTTC. Translation: CASSVDRGLAGAYNEQFF.

This clone has only one observation. The CDR3 loop reads CASSLFGQGFLTSSYNEQFF. The CDR3 DNA follows: TGTGCCAGCAGTTTATTCGGACAGGGATTCTTAACGAGCTCCTACAATGAGCAGTTCTTC. This sequence joins TRBV27 and TRBJ2-1, with 8 bases fitting TRBD1. The junction had 14 bases not matched to a gene; V was cut back by 1 base and J by 0 bases. CDR1 is MNHEY, CDR2 SMNVEV, per germline (reference sequence). The CDR3 runs to 20 residues.

This sequence joins TRBV11-2 and TRBJ2-2, with 10 bases that match TRBD2. V trimming: 3 bases; J trimming: 4 bases; junction bases outside the gene matches: 5. This CDR3 contains 16 residues. The V gene's germline CDR1 is SGHAT and CDR2 FQNNGV. CDR3 DNA: TGTGCCAGCAGCTTCCCGGGACTAGCGAGCACCGGGGAGCTGTTTTTT. This encodes CASSFPGLASTGELFF.

There are a few counts of this clone. V gene TRBV5-6 combines with J gene TRBJ2-3; 7 bases map to TRBD2. Losses at the gene ends were 3 bases for V and 2 bases for J; bases not matched to a gene: 9. The CDR3 consists of 16 residues. CDR1 and CDR2 (germline): SGHDT, YYEEEE. CDR3 DNA sequence: TGTGCCAGCAGCTCAACGCCGGGACTAAACACAGATACGCAGTATTTT. It yields the protein CASSSTPGLNTDTQYF.

The chain joins TRBV28 to TRBJ1-2, with 7 bases lining up with TRBD1. Per the germline V gene, CDR1 is MDHEN and CDR2 is SYDVKM. J lost 5 bases, V lost 1 base, and 10 bases had no gene match. This CDR3 is 16 amino acids long. CDR3 bases: TGTGCCAGCAGTTTATTAGTAGGGGGCGCTAGGTATGGCTACACCTTC. Translation: CASSLLVGGARYGYTF.

The sample holds a few counts of this clone. This chain joins TRBV14 and TRBJ1-2; TRBD1 aligns across 7 bases. CDR1 and CDR2 from the germline V gene are SGHDN and FVKESK. CDR3 length equals 13 residues. The V gene end was trimmed by 4 bases and the J gene end by 8 bases; junction bases not matched to a gene: 7. The DNA for the CDR3 is TGTGCCAGCAGCCCCACACGAGGGGGCGGCTACACCTTC. This sequence encodes CASSPTRGGGYTF.

The J gene is TRBJ2-3, the V gene TRBV10-3; D is ambiguous. V lost 2 bases and J lost 3, with 15 bases in between. The CDR3 length is 16 residues. CDR1 and CDR2 from the germline V gene are ENHRY and SYGVKD. The CDR3 sequence is CAISEGQSTETDTQYF. The CDR3 bases are TGTGCCATCAGTGAGGGTCAATCAACCGAGACAGATACGCAGTATTTT.

The rearrangement joins TRBV19 to TRBJ1-5; TRBD1 might be the D (6 bases). CDR3 length: 13 residues. CDR1 and CDR2 (germline): LNHDA, SQIVND (reference sequence). V lost 7 bases, J lost 2 bases, and 9 bases lay in between. The CDR3 sequence is CASTPGGNQPQHF. The CDR3 DNA reads TGTGCCAGTACCCCAGGGGGCAATCAGCCCCAGCATTTT.

V and J are TRBV7-3 and TRBJ2-1; 8 bases map to TRBD2. V lost 2 bases and J lost 2; bases outside the gene matches: 20. The length of the CDR3 is 21 residues. Germline loops: CDR1 SGHTA, CDR2 FQGTGA. This CDR3 is CASSLLVVGSGAVPPYNEQFF. DNA of the CDR3: TGTGCCAGCAGCTTATTAGTAGTGGGTAGCGGGGCCGTACCACCCTACAATGAGCAGTTCTTC.

This clone was seen once. The J gene is TRBJ1-4, the V gene TRBV5-1; maybe TRBD1 (6 bases). The CDR3 length is 13 residues. Germline CDR1 is SGHRS and CDR2 is YFSETQ. The germline V and J ends were trimmed by 2 bases and 6 bases, with 8 bases remaining between them. The CDR3 DNA follows: TGCGCCAGCAGCTTAGGGGGAGATGAAAAACTGTTTTTT. Protein: CASSLGGDEKLFF.

This chain links TRBV30 with TRBJ2-1; the match to TRBD2 covers 15 bases. The CDR3 loop spans 16 amino acids. Trimming at V came to 4 bases and at J to 9 bases, leaving 10 bases not matched to a gene. The germline V gene encodes CDR1 GTSNPN and CDR2 SVGIG (reference sequence). CDR3 region: CAWNPLGLAGGGEQFF. The CDR3 DNA reads as TGTGCCTGGAACCCACTCGGACTAGCGGGAGGGGGTGAGCAGTTCTTC.

This clone was seen a few times. The genes are TRBV28 and TRBJ1-2, with a weak D call TRBD1 (6 bases). The V gene's germline CDR1 is MDHEN and CDR2 SYDVKM. The CDR3 extends over 14 amino acids. V was clipped by 2 bases and J by 3 bases, with 10 bases between them. The DNA of the CDR3 is TGTGCCAGCAGTTTACGGGCAGGGGACTATGGCTACACCTTC. As protein: CASSLRAGDYGYTF.

This clone has a handful of counts. The CDR3: CASSSQGGSDTQYF. The CDR3, as DNA: TGTGCCAGCAGTTCACAGGGAGGGTCAGATACGCAGTATTTT. The genes are TRBV2 and TRBJ2-3, with D possibly matching TRBD2 (7 bases). Germline CDR1 and CDR2: SNHLY and FYNNEI. The CDR3 length is 14 residues. With 5 bases removed from V and 4 bases from J, the gap between germline ends came to 13 bases. Based on the CDR3 plus reference TRBV2 and TRBJ2-3, the full variable domain is EPEVTQTPSHQVTQMGQEVILRCVPISNHLYFYWYRQILGQKVEFLVSFYNNEISEKSEIFDDQFSVERPDGSNFTLKIRSTKLEDSAMYFCASSSQGGSDTQYFGPGTRLTVL.

The chain carries TRBV7-8 and TRBJ2-2; 14 bases line up with TRBD2. Trimming removed 4 bases from V and 7 bases from J; junction bases left unmatched: 5. CDR1 and CDR2 from the germline V gene are SGHVS and FQNEAQ. The CDR3 sequence is 16 residues long. DNA for the CDR3: TGTGCCAGCAGCTCCGGACTAGCGGGAGGTGGCGGGGAGCTGTTTTTT. Translated, it gives CASSSGLAGGGGELFF.

The rearrangement uses TRBV6-1 and TRBJ2-2; 12 nucleotides align to TRBD2. The CDR3 runs 19 residues. CDR1 and CDR2 (germline): MNHNS, SASEGT. V was pared by 2 bases and J by 2 bases, with 9 bases of the junction left unmatched. The CDR3 sequence: CASSESKWTSGKNTGELFF. As DNA, the CDR3 is TGTGCCAGCAGTGAATCAAAATGGACTAGCGGGAAAAACACCGGGGAGCTGTTTTTT.